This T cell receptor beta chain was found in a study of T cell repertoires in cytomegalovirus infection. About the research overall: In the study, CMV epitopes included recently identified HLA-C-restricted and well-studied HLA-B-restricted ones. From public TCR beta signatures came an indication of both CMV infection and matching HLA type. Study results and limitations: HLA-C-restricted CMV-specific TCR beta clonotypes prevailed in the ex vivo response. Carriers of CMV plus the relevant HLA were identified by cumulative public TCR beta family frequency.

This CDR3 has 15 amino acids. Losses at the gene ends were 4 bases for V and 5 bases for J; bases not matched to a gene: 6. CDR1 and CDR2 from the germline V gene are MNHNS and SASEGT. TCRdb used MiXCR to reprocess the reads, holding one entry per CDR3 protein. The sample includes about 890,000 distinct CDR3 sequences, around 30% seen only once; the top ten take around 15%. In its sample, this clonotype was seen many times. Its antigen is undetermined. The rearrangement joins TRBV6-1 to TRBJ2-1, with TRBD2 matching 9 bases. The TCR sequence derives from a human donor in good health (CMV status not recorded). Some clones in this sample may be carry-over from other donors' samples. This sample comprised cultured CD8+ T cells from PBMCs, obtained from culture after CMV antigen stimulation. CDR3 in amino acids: CASSASSGVHNEQFF. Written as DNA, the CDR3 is TGTGCCAGCAGTGCCTCTAGCGGGGTCCACAATGAGCAGTTCTTC.